This T cell receptor (beta chain) was recorded in a study of cytotoxic CD8 clonotypes in ibrutinib-treated CLL. About this clone: What it recognizes is unknown.

Profiling relied on immunoSEQ multiplex PCR, and the TCRdb table lists in-frame clones only, not all of them. The table has under 200,000 clones, 70% to 85% seen once; the top ten hold less than 6%. The CDR3 length is 15 residues. CDR1 is SEHNR and CDR2 is FQNEAQ in the germline V gene (reference sequence). V lost 5 bases, J lost 6 bases, and 8 bases stayed unmatched. Study observations and caveats: Sustained-remission and progressing patients' sampling times differed. At progression, clonality fell back toward baseline after rising at ibrutinib response.

Sequenced material: PBMCs, taken after 24 months of ibrutinib treatment. This receptor was obtained from a human donor with chronic lymphocytic leukemia. This rearrangement joins TRBV7-9 to TRBJ2-2; 8 bases agree with TRBD1. As DNA, the CDR3 is TGTGCCAGCAGCCCCGGACAGGGTTTGGCCGGGGAGCTGTTTTTT. The encoded protein is CASSPGQGLAGELFF.